The rows below give T cell receptor beta chains drawn from one sample of a study of T-cell reconstitution after alpha-beta-depleted transplantation in children. Each CDR3 protein is one row after TCRdb ran MiXCR on the PCR reads. The sample lists 700,000 to 950,000 distinct CDR3 sequences, approximately 15% occurring once. The material sequenced was PBMCs, mostly from graft donor cells, taken 360 days after TCRalphabeta/CD19-depleted stem cell transplant. These receptors were obtained from a male patient younger than 18 who had a stem cell transplant for acute lymphoblastic leukemia, so the T cells may come from the graft donor. CDR3s include the opening cysteine and the closing phenylalanine or tryptophan. Fields, in order: clone size, V gene, D gene, J gene, CDR3 length, CDR3 protein, CDR3 DNA. D genes are given only for firm matches. A row's size may be missing; if present it is once, few, many or a size class.

size: -; V: TRBV7-7; D: TRBD2; J: TRBJ2-5; length: 16; CDR3: CASSLGGVAGTETQYF; DNA: TGTGCCAGCAGCTTAGGAGGGGTAGCGGGAACAGAGACCCAGTACTTC
size: many; V: TRBV15; D: TRBD2; J: TRBJ2-4; length: 13; CDR3: CATSREREGIQYF; DNA: TGTGCCACCAGCAGAGAGAGGGAGGGCATTCAGTACTTC
size: few; V: TRBV7-7; D: -; J: TRBJ2-5; length: 15; CDR3: CASSLTRVATETQYF; DNA: TGTGCCAGCAGCCTGACGCGGGTTGCGACGGAGACCCAGTACTTC
size: few; V: TRBV7-9; D: -; J: TRBJ1-1; length: 15; CDR3: CASSLALGKDTEAFF; DNA: TGTGCCAGCAGCTTAGCGCTGGGGAAGGACACTGAAGCTTTCTTT
size: many; V: TRBV28; D: -; J: TRBJ1-5; length: 16; CDR3: CASRDRDGDSNQPQHF; DNA: TGTGCCAGCAGAGATCGGGACGGCGATAGCAATCAGCCCCAGCATTTT
size: -; V: TRBV12-3/TRBV12-4; D: -; J: TRBJ2-1; length: 15; CDR3: CASILSWSSYNEQFF; DNA: TGTGCCAGCATCCTTAGCTGGAGCTCCTACAATGAGCAGTTCTTC
size: few; V: TRBV7-8; D: -; J: TRBJ2-3; length: 15; CDR3: CASSPRAANTDTQYF; DNA: TGTGCCAGCAGTCCCCGGGCAGCGAACACAGATACGCAGTATTTT
size: few; V: TRBV7-6; D: TRBD2; J: TRBJ2-2; length: 17; CDR3: CASSFRGGTSFTGELFF; DNA: TGTGCCAGCAGCTTTAGGGGCGGGACTAGCTTCACCGGGGAGCTGTTTTTT
size: -; V: TRBV7-3; D: TRBD1; J: TRBJ1-2; length: 16; CDR3: CASSYQPGQGAYGYTF; DNA: TGTGCCAGCAGCTACCAACCGGGACAGGGGGCTTATGGCTACACCTTC
size: many; V: TRBV11-2; D: -; J: TRBJ1-2; length: 14; CDR3: CASSLARNVMGYTF; DNA: TGTGCCAGCAGCTTAGCCAGGAATGTAATGGGCTACACCTTC
size: many; V: TRBV20-1; D: TRBD2; J: TRBJ2-7; length: 13; CDR3: CSAESGRNYEQYF; DNA: TGCAGTGCTGAGAGCGGGAGGAATTACGAGCAGTACTTC
size: few; V: TRBV20-1; D: TRBD1; J: TRBJ2-2; length: 15; CDR3: CSARPTGAGTGELFF; DNA: TGCAGTGCTAGACCCACAGGGGCGGGCACCGGGGAGCTGTTTTTT
size: -; V: TRBV4-1; D: -; J: TRBJ2-7; length: 15; CDR3: CASCQDRSGYYEQYF; DNA: TGCGCCAGCTGCCAAGATCGGAGCGGCTACTACGAGCAGTACTTC
size: -; V: TRBV30; D: -; J: TRBJ1-3; length: 12; CDR3: CACTKSGNTIYF; DNA: TGTGCCTGCACGAAATCTGGAAACACCATATATTTT
size: -; V: TRBV29-1; D: -; J: TRBJ2-2; length: 10; CDR3: CSAVGGELFF; DNA: TGCAGCGCCGTTGGGGGGGAGCTGTTTTTT
size: -; V: TRBV5-1; D: -; J: TRBJ1-6; length: 16; CDR3: CASSEDRNRGYSPLHF; DNA: TGCGCCAGCAGCGAGGACAGAAATAGGGGATATTCACCCCTCCACTTT
size: -; V: TRBV2; D: -; J: TRBJ2-3; length: 16; CDR3: CASNQLGHSSTDTQYF; DNA: TGTGCCAGCAACCAGTTGGGACACAGTAGCACAGATACGCAGTATTTT
size: -; V: TRBV6-1; D: -; J: TRBJ2-7; length: 15; CDR3: CASSPTGDSLYEQYF; DNA: TGTGCCAGCAGTCCCACCGGAGACAGTCTCTACGAGCAGTACTTC
size: few; V: TRBV3-1; D: TRBD1; J: TRBJ2-5; length: 14; CDR3: CASKARDSQETQYF; DNA: TGTGCCAGCAAAGCGAGGGACAGCCAAGAGACCCAGTACTTC
size: once; V: TRBV3-1; D: -; J: TRBJ1-6; length: 15; CDR3: CASSQVTRGNSPLHF; DNA: TGTGCCAGCAGCCAAGTAACCCGGGGGAATTCACCCCTCCACTTT
size: -; V: TRBV7-9; D: TRBD1; J: TRBJ1-1; length: 15; CDR3: CASSLADRGRAEAFF; DNA: TGTGCCAGCAGCTTAGCGGACAGGGGGCGCGCTGAAGCTTTCTTT
size: few; V: TRBV29-1; D: TRBD2; J: TRBJ2-5; length: 17; CDR3: CSVDWGLAGEGGETQYF; DNA: TGCAGCGTTGATTGGGGACTAGCGGGAGAGGGAGGAGAGACCCAGTACTTC
size: many; V: TRBV9; D: TRBD2; J: TRBJ2-4; length: 15; CDR3: CASSVGAWGGDIQYF; DNA: TGTGCCAGCAGCGTAGGTGCATGGGGAGGGGACATTCAGTACTTC
size: -; V: TRBV7-9; D: -; J: TRBJ1-1; length: 13; CDR3: CASSLAFSTEAFF; DNA: TGTGCCAGCAGCTTGGCGTTTTCCACTGAAGCTTTCTTT